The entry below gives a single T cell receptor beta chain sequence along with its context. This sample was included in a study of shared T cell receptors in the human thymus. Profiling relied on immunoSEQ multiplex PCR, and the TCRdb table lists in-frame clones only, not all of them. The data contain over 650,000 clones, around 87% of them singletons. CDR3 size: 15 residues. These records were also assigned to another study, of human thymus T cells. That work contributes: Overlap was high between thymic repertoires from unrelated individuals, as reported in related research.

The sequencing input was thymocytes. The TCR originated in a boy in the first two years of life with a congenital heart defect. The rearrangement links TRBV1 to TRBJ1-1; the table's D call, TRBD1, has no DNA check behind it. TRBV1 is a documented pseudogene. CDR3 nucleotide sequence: TGCACCAGCAGCCACCCCTGGACAGAGAACACTGAAGCTTTCTTT. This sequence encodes CTSSHPWTENTEAFF.